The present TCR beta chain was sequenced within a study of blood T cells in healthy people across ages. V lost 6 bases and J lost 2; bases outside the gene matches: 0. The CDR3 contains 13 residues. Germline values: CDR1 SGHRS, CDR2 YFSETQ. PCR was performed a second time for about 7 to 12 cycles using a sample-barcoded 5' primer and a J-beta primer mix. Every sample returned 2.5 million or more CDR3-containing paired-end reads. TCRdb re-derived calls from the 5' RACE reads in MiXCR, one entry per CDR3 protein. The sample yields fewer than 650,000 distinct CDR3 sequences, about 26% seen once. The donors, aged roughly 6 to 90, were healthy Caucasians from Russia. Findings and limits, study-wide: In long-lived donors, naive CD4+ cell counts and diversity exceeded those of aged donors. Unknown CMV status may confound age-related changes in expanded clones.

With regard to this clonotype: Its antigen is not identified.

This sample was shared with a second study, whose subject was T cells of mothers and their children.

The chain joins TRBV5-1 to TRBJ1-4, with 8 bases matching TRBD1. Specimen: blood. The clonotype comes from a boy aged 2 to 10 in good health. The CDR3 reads CASNRGTNEKLFF. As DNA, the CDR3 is TGCGCCAGCAACAGGGGGACTAATGAAAAACTGTTTTTT.